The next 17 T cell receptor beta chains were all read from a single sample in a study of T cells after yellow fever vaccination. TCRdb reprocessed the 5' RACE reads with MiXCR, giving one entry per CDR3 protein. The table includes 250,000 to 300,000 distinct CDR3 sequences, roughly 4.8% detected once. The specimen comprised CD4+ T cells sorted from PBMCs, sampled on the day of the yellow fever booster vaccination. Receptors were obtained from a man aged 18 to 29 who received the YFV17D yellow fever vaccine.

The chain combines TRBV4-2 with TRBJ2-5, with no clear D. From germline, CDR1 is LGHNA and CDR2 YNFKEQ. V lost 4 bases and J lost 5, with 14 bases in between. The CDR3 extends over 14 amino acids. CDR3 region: CASSPSDPSETQYF. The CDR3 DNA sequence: TGTGCCAGCAGCCCATCGGACCCCTCGGAGACCCAGTACTTC.

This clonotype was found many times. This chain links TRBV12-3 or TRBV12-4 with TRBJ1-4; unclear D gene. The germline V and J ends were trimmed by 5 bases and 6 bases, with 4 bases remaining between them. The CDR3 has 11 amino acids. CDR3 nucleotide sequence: TGTGCCAGCAGTAACTATGAAAAACTGTTTTTT. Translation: CASSNYEKLFF.

The CDR3 reads CSARDRWSGARGNSPLHF. The CDR3 DNA sequence: TGCAGTGCTAGAGATCGTTGGTCCGGGGCAAGAGGTAATTCACCCCTCCACTTT. The V gene is TRBV20-1, the J gene TRBJ1-6, with D tentatively TRBD1 (5 bases). This CDR3 contains 18 residues. V dropped 0 bases and J dropped 6 bases, with 21 bases sitting between them. Germline V gene data show CDR1 as DFQATT and CDR2 as SNEGSKA (reference sequence).

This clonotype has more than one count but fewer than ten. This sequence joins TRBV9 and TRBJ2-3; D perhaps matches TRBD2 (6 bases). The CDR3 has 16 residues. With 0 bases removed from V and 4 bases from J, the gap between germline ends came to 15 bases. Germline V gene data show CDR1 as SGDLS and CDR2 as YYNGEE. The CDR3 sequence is CASSVESGYPADTQYF. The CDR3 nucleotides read TGTGCCAGCAGCGTAGAGAGCGGGTACCCGGCAGATACGCAGTATTTT.

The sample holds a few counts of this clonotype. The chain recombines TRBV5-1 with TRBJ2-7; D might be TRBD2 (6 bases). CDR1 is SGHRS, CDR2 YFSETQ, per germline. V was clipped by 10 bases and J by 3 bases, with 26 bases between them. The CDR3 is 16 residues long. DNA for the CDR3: TGCGCCTCCAAGGTTGGGGGGACCACCGAAGTCTACGAGCAGTACTTC. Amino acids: CASKVGGTTEVYEQYF.

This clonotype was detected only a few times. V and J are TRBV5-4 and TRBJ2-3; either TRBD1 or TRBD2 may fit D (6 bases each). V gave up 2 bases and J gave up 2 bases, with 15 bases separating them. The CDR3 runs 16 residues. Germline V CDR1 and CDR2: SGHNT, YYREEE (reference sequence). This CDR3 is CASSFYWGAVTDTQYF. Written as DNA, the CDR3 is TGTGCCAGCAGCTTTTATTGGGGGGCAGTCACAGATACGCAGTATTTT. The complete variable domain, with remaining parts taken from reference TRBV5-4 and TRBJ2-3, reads ETGVTQSPTHLIKTRGQQVTLRCSSQSGHNTVSWYQQALGQGPQFIFQYYREEENGRGNFPPRFSGLQFPNYSSELNVNALELDDSALYLCASSFYWGAVTDTQYFGPGTRLTVL.

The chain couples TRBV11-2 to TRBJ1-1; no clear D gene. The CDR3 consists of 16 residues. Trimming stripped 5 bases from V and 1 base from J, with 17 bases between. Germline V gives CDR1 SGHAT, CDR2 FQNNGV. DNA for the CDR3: TGTGCCAGCAGCCAGCGGGCAGGCTTGTGGAACACTGAAGCTTTCTTT. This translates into CASSQRAGLWNTEAFF.

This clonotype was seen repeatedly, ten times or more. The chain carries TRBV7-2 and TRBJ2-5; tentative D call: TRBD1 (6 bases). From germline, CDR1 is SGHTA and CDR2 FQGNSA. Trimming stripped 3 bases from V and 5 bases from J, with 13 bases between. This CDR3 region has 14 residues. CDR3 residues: CASSFQQGRETQYF. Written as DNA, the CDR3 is TGTGCCAGCAGCTTCCAACAGGGACGGGAGACCCAGTACTTC.

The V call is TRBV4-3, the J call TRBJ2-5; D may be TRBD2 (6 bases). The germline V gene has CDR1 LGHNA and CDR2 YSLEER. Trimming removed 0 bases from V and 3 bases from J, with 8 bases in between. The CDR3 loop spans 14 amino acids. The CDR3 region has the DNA TGCGCCAGCAGCCAAGAAAGACTAGAAGAGACCCAGTACTTC. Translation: CASSQERLEETQYF.

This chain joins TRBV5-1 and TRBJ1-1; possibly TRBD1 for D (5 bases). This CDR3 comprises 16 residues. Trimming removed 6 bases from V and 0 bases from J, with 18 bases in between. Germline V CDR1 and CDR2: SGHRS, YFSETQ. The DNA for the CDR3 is TGCGCCAGCACCCCGCGGGGCCCTCTTATGAACACTGAAGCTTTCTTT. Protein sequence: CASTPRGPLMNTEAFF.

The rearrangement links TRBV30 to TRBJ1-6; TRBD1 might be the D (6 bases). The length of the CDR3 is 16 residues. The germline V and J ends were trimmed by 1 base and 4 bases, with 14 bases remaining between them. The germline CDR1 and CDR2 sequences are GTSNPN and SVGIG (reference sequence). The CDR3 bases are TGTGCCTGGAGTGCCGGGGACACCCTATATAATTCACCCCTCCACTTT. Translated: CAWSAGDTLYNSPLHF.

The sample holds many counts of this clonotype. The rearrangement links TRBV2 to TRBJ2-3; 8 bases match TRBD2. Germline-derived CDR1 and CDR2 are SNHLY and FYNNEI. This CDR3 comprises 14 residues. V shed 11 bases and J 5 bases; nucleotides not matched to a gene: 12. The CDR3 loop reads CAGSSGGALDTQYF. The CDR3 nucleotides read TGTGCCGGGTCGAGCGGGGGAGCATTAGATACGCAGTATTTT.

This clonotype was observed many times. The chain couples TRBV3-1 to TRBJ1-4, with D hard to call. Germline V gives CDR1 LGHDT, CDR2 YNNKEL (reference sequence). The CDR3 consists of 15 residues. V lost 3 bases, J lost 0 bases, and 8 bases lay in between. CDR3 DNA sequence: TGTGCCAGCAGCCATCGGGGAACAACTAATGAAAAACTGTTTTTT. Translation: CASSHRGTTNEKLFF.

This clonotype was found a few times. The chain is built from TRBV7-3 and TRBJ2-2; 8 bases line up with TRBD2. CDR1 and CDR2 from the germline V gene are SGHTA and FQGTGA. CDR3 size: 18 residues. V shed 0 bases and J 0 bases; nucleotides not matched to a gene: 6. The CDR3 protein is CASSLTRDSGTNTGELFF. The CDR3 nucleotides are TGTGCCAGCAGCTTAACGCGGGATAGCGGGACGAACACCGGGGAGCTGTTTTTT. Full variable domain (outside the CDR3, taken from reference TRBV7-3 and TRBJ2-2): GAGVSQTPSNKVTEKGKYVELRCDPISGHTALYWYRQSLGQGPEFLIYFQGTGAADDSGLPNDRFFAVRPEGSVSTLKIQRTERGDSAVYLCASSLTRDSGTNTGELFFGEGSRLTVL.

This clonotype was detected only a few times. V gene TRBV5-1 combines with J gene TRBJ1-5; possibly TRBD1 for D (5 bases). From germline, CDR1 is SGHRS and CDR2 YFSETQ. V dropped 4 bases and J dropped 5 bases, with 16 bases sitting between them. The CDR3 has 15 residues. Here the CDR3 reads CASSLWAGRDQPQHF. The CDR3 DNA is TGCGCCAGCAGCCTGTGGGCAGGGCGAGATCAGCCCCAGCATTTT.

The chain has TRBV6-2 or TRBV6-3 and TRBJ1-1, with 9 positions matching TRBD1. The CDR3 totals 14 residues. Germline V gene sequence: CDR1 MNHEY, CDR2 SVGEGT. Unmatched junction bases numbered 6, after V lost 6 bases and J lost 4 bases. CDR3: CASRPGQGRTEAFF. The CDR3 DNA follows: TGTGCCAGCAGACCAGGACAGGGGCGCACTGAAGCTTTCTTT.

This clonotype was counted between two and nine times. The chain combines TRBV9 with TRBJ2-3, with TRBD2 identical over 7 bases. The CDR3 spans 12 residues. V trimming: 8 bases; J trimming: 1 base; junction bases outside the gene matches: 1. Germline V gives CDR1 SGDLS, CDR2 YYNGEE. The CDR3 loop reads CASGLGTDTQYF. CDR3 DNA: TGTGCCAGTGGACTAGGCACAGATACGCAGTATTTT.